This T cell receptor beta chain was observed in a study of human T cells and chemical hapten exposure. TCRdb independently ran MiXCR on the RACE reads; one entry per CDR3 protein. This sample has approximately 320,000 distinct CDR3 sequences, with approximately 5.8% found just once. This CDR3 comprises 15 residues. V gave up 5 bases and J gave up 4 bases; unmatched junction bases: 6. The germline CDR1 and CDR2 sequences are MNHEY and SVGEGT. Time point meaning: pre-sensitization, week 0. The treatment was: therapeutic diphenylcyclopropenone sensitization with weekly scalp DPC. This clonotype originated in a woman younger than 30 with alopecia areata. Some clones in this sample may be carry-over from other donors' samples. The source material was whole blood, sampled in connection with sensitization to the hapten diphenylcyclopropenone (DPC). The rearrangement links TRBV6-2 or TRBV6-3 to TRBJ1-1; 11 nucleotides match TRBD1. This chain's CDR3 is CASSAAGTGGTEAFF. The CDR3 bases are TGTGCCAGCAGTGCCGCCGGGACAGGGGGCACTGAAGCTTTCTTT.